Presented here are 25 T cell receptor beta chains from one specimen sequenced in a study of tumor-infiltrating lymphocytes in primary liver carcinoma. The authors took blood RNA from unsorted whole blood and also extracted germline DNA. Synthesis of TCR beta cDNA was carried out from 500 ng total RNA with a constant-region primer. Three-round nested multiplex PCR performed with slightly modified ARM-PCR produced the TCR beta libraries. A C-beta reverse primer and TRBV1-TRBV30 forward primers served in each of the first two PCR rounds, at 10 cycles apiece. In TCRdb, the multiplex PCR reads were re-called with MiXCR into one record per CDR3 protein. The sample includes 300,000 to 350,000 distinct CDR3 sequences, less than 70% of them seen just once. Sequencing input: peripheral blood. The receptors come from a man aged 35-49 years with primary liver carcinoma and hepatitis B virus infection.

As to this clonotype: The junction and the germline gene differ at one end; a read error may be behind it. The V and J genes are TRBV11-2 and TRBJ2-5; D is undetermined. The CDR3 runs 13 residues. Per germline, CDR1 SGHAT and CDR2 FQNNGV. CDR3 loop: CAGSLDWPETQYF. CDR3 coding DNA: TGTGCCGGCAGCTTAGACTGGCCGGAGACCCAGTACTTC.

V gene TRBV28 combines with J gene TRBJ2-7; maybe TRBD1 (5 bases). This CDR3 has 13 residues. The V end lost 6 bases, the J end lost 7 bases, and 16 bases lay between the germline ends. The germline V gene encodes CDR1 MDHEN and CDR2 SYDVKM. CDR3 in amino acids: CASRSPGSSEQYF. Written as DNA, the CDR3 is TGTGCCAGCAGATCCCCAGGGTCGAGTGAGCAGTACTTC.

On this clonotype itself: A much larger clone differs by one base, so this may be a read error. This sequence joins TRBV29-1 and TRBJ2-7; no clear D. This CDR3 region has 12 residues. Germline V gives CDR1 SQVTM, CDR2 ANQGSEA. CDR3 in amino acids: CGVGHEAYEQYF. CDR3 bases: TGCGGCGTTGGGCACGAGGCCTACGAGCAGTACTTC.

At least ten counts were recorded for this clonotype. The chain recombines TRBV14 with TRBJ2-1; 9 bases agree with TRBD1. The CDR3 has 13 amino acids. V lost 4 bases to trimming and J lost 14 bases; unmatched junction nucleotides: 9. Looked up from germline, CDR1 is SGHDN and CDR2 is FVKESK. CDR3 nucleotides: TGTGCCAGCAGCCGAGACAGGGGGGTGACAAAGTTCTTC. Amino acid sequence: CASSRDRGVTKFF.

With respect to this clonotype: The junction differs from germline at one of its ends, possibly a read error. The chain has TRBV30 and TRBJ2-7; D is possibly TRBD1 or TRBD2 (5 bases each). The germline CDR1 and CDR2 sequences are GTSNPN and SVGIG (reference sequence). This CDR3 is built from 12 residues. The CDR3: CAWSVRDREQHF. CDR3 coding DNA: TGTGCCTGGAGTGTCAGGGACCGCGAGCAGCACTTC. The variable domain in full, with the rest retrieved from reference TRBV30 and TRBJ2-7, is SQTIHQWPATLVQPVGSPLSLECTVEGTSNPNLYWYRQAAGRGLQLLFYSVGIGQISSEVPQNLSASRPQDRQFILSSKKLLLSDSGFYLCAWSVRDREQHFGPGTRLTVT.

The gene calls are TRBV7-8 and TRBJ1-6, with TRBD1 matching 8 bases. The J segment lost 9 bases and the V segment lost 5 bases, leaving 12 bases of the junction unmatched. CDR3 length equals 16 residues. The germline V gene encodes CDR1 SGHVS and CDR2 FQNEAQ. DNA of the CDR3: TGTGCCAGCAGCCCGACAGGGGTTCTCTTCGGTTCACCCCTCCACTTT. Translated: CASSPTGVLFGSPLHF. The full variable domain, its missing parts supplied by reference TRBV7-8 and TRBJ1-6, is GAGVSQSPRYKVAKRGQDVALRCDPISGHVSLFWYQQALGQGPEFLTYFQNEAQLDKSGLPSDRFFAERPEGSVSTLKIQRTQQEDSAVYLCASSPTGVLFGSPLHFGNGTRLTVT.

A single count supports this clonotype. A much more abundant neighbour one base away suggests this may be a read error. The rearrangement uses TRBV5-4 and TRBJ2-7; D remains unclear. The V end lost 0 bases, the J end lost 3 bases, and 4 bases lay between the germline ends. CDR1 and CDR2 (germline): SGHNT, YYREEE (reference sequence). This CDR3 is built from 12 residues. As DNA, the CDR3 is TGTGCCAGCAGCTTGGACTGCTACGAGCAGTACTTC. This encodes CASSLDCYEQYF.

This clonotype was seen just once. This may stem from a read error, because a much larger clone lies one nucleotide away. V usage is TRBV5-5 and J usage is TRBJ1-1; unclear D gene. Germline CDR1 reads SGHKS; CDR2 reads YYEKEE (reference sequence). The CDR3 has 13 residues. Between the trimmed V and J ends, which lost 5 bases and 4 bases, there was a span of 12 bases. The CDR3 region is CASRAALSTEAFF. In DNA form, the CDR3 reads TGTGCCAGCAGAGCGGCCTTGAGCACTGAAGCTTTCTTT. Full variable domain (missing parts from reference TRBV5-5 and TRBJ1-1): DAGVTQSPTHLIKTRGQQVTLRCSPISGHKSVSWYQQVLGQGPQFIFQYYEKEERGRGNFPDRFSARQFPNYSSELNVNALLLGDSALYLCASRAALSTEAFFGQGTRLTVV.

For this clonotype: At one of its ends the junction is not consistent with the germline gene, which may arise from a read error. The chain uses TRBV11-2 and TRBJ2-1, with 9 nucleotides matching TRBD2. This CDR3 is built from 15 residues. Germline V CDR1 and CDR2: SGHAT, FQNNGV. Written as DNA, the CDR3 is TGTGCCAGTAGCTTAGACCAGCGGGAGGACAGTGAGCAGTTCTTC. Protein product: CASSLDQREDSEQFF.

This clonotype occurred a few times. The rearrangement uses TRBV20-1 and TRBJ2-6, with D perhaps TRBD1 (5 bases). V was shortened by 5 bases and J by 1 base, with 9 bases between the two germline ends. This CDR3 comprises 14 residues. Germline V lookup: CDR1 DFQATT, CDR2 SNEGSKA (reference sequence). The CDR3 DNA reads as TGCAGTGCTCGGACAATTTCTGGGGCCAACGTCCTGACTTTC. It specifies CSARTISGANVLTF.

A remark on this clonotype: At one of its ends the junction is not consistent with the germline gene, which may arise from a read error. The V and J genes are TRBV5-1 and TRBJ2-5, with TRBD1 matching over 7 bases. CDR1 is SGHRS, CDR2 YFSETQ, per germline. The CDR3 extends over 12 amino acids. CDR3 loop: CASSTGEETQNF. Written as DNA, the CDR3 is TGCGCCAGCAGCACAGGGGAAGAGACCCAGAACTTC.

The chain couples TRBV11-2 to TRBJ2-7; 7 bases fit TRBD2. The CDR3 has 16 residues. Trimming at V came to 8 bases and at J to 5 bases, leaving 18 bases not matched to a gene. Germline values: CDR1 SGHAT, CDR2 FQNNGV. The chain's CDR3 is CASVTSSDTSEDEQYF. In DNA, the CDR3 is TGTGCCAGCGTCACGTCGTCAGACACTAGCGAGGACGAGCAGTACTTC.

V and J are TRBV12-3 or TRBV12-4 and TRBJ2-1, with TRBD2 identical over 11 bases. V lost 5 bases and J lost 7; bases outside the gene matches: 13. The CDR3 extends over 17 amino acids. CDR3 in DNA: TGTGCCAGCAGTGAACCAACTCCGGGACTAGCGGAAAATGAGCAGTTCTTC. Encoded protein: CASSEPTPGLAENEQFF.

Ten or more counts support this clonotype. The chain recombines TRBV29-1 with TRBJ2-2; D not certain. The CDR3 is made up of 13 amino acids. V lost 5 bases and J lost 1, with 8 bases in between. CDR1 and CDR2 from the germline V gene are SQVTM and ANQGSEA. CDR3 sequence (DNA): TGCAGCGTTCGGATTATGAACACCGGGGAGCTGTTTTTT. Its protein is CSVRIMNTGELFF.

The V call is TRBV5-1, the J call TRBJ1-6; D is uncertain. The V end was cut by 0 bases, the J end by 7 bases, with 11 bases between. There are 15 residues in the CDR3. Germline V gene lookup returns CDR1 SGHRS and CDR2 YFSETQ. CDR3 DNA sequence: TGCGCCAGCAGCTTGGATACGCGCCCAAATTCACCCCTCCACTTT. It yields the protein CASSLDTRPNSPLHF. Together with reference TRBV5-1 and TRBJ1-6, the CDR3 gives the full variable domain: KAGVTQTPRYLIKTRGQQVTLSCSPISGHRSVSWYQQTPGQGLQFLFEYFSETQRNKGNFPGRFSGRQFSNSRSEMNVSTLELGDSALYLCASSLDTRPNSPLHFGNGTRLTVT.

Remarks on this clonotype: This clone may be a read error of a much larger clone one base away. This chain uses TRBV6-2 or TRBV6-3 with TRBJ1-1, with TRBD1 as a possible D gene (6 bases). With 4 bases removed from V and 5 bases from J, the gap between germline ends came to 14 bases. This CDR3 comprises 14 residues. CDR1 MNHEY and CDR2 SVGEGT come from the germline V gene. The CDR3 DNA sequence: TGTGCCAGCAGTTGCGGGGGGCGCGGGACTGAAGCTTTCTTT. Amino acids: CASSCGGRGTEAFF.

This clonotype was seen only a few times. This may be a read error, as it is one base from a much larger clone. The V call is TRBV6-2 or TRBV6-3, the J call TRBJ2-6, with D possibly being TRBD2 (6 bases). Trimming shortened V by 6 bases and J by 4 bases, and 16 bases separated the two germline ends. Looked up from germline, CDR1 is MNHEY and CDR2 is SVGEGT. CDR3 size: 16 residues. Here the CDR3 reads CASSQGLLTGANVLTF. In DNA, the CDR3 is TGTGCCAGCAGCCAGGGACTCCTAACCGGGGCCAACGTCCTGACTTTC.

V gene TRBV11-2 combines with J gene TRBJ2-7, with no clear D. Germline CDR1 and CDR2: SGHAT and FQNNGV. This CDR3 spans 11 amino acids. With 8 bases removed from V and 4 bases from J, the gap between germline ends came to 9 bases. CDR3 nucleotide sequence: TGTGCCAGCCTGATTGCTTACGAGCAGTACTTC. This codes for CASLIAYEQYF.

Remarks on this clonotype: This could be a read error, since a much larger clone is one nucleotide away. This chain uses TRBV6-5 with TRBJ2-7, with 7 bases fitting TRBD2. The length of the CDR3 is 15 residues. The germline V gene has CDR1 MNHEY and CDR2 SVGAGI. CDR3 region: CASSYSAGETYDQYF. In DNA, the CDR3 is TGTGCCAGCAGTTATTCGGCGGGAGAAACGTACGATCAGTACTTC.

This clonotype was found many times. This sequence joins TRBV11-2 and TRBJ2-7; TRBD2 agrees at 8 bases. CDR3 length: 15 amino acids. Germline trimming cut 0 bases from V and 2 bases from J; bases unmatched to any gene: 3. Germline V lookup: CDR1 SGHAT, CDR2 FQNNGV. CDR3 sequence: CASSLDVREAYEQYF. In nucleotides, the CDR3 is TGTGCCAGCAGCTTAGATGTGCGGGAGGCCTACGAGCAGTACTTC. Based on the CDR3 plus reference TRBV11-2 and TRBJ2-7, the full variable domain is EAGVAQSPRYKIIEKRQSVAFWCNPISGHATLYWYQQILGQGPKLLIQFQNNGVVDDSQLPKDRFSAERLKGVDSTLKIQPAKLEDSAVYLCASSLDVREAYEQYFGPGTRLTVT.

This clonotype appeared many times. This sequence joins TRBV6-1 and TRBJ2-7; 10 nucleotides match TRBD1. The V segment lost 5 bases and the J segment 8 bases; nucleotides outside the gene matches: 12. Germline V lookup: CDR1 MNHNS, CDR2 SASEGT. The CDR3 length is 15 residues. The CDR3 is CASSRTTTGGIKQYF. CDR3 DNA sequence: TGTGCCAGCAGTCGTACAACGACAGGGGGCATTAAGCAGTACTTC.

V usage is TRBV7-9 and J usage is TRBJ1-5; TRBD1 might be the D (6 bases). From germline, CDR1 is SEHNR and CDR2 FQNEAQ (reference sequence). This CDR3 spans 15 amino acids. V dropped 5 bases and J dropped 1 base, with 12 bases sitting between them. CDR3 loop: CASSRGGDSNQPQHF. In DNA, the CDR3 is TGTGCCAGCAGCAGAGGGGGGGACAGCAATCAGCCCCAGCATTTT. Supplemented by reference TRBV7-9 and TRBJ1-5, the full variable domain reads DTGVSQNPRHKITKRGQNVTFRCDPISEHNRLYWYRQTLGQGPEFLTYFQNEAQLEKSRLLSDRFSAERPKGSFSTLEIQRTEQGDSAMYLCASSRGGDSNQPQHFGDGTRLSIL.

The J gene is TRBJ1-4, the V gene TRBV12-3 or TRBV12-4, with D tentatively TRBD1 (5 bases). The CDR3 runs to 15 residues. Deletions cut 6 bases from V and 17 bases from J, with 28 bases between. Here the CDR3 DNA reads TGTGCCAGCAGCCTCGGGACGGGAACTAATGAAAGACTATTTTTT. This encodes CASSLGTGTNERLFF.

This clonotype was detected only a few times. The chain carries TRBV5-4 and TRBJ2-7; a possible D gene is TRBD1 (6 bases). This CDR3 comprises 15 residues. Germline loops: CDR1 SGHNT, CDR2 YYREEE (reference sequence). V lost 3 bases, J lost 6 bases, and 19 bases lay in between. This CDR3 reads CASSYPQGVGAEQYF. CDR3 coding DNA: TGTGCCAGCAGCTACCCACAGGGAGTTGGGGCCGAGCAGTACTTC. Drawing the rest from reference TRBV5-4 and TRBJ2-7, the complete variable domain is ETGVTQSPTHLIKTRGQQVTLRCSSQSGHNTVSWYQQALGQGPQFIFQYYREEENGRGNFPPRFSGLQFPNYSSELNVNALELDDSALYLCASSYPQGVGAEQYFGPGTRLTVT.

Of note for this clonotype: A junction boundary mismatches the germline segment, possibly from a read error. The chain is built from TRBV29-1 and TRBJ2-3; D remains unclear. This CDR3 comprises 10 residues. CDR1 SQVTM and CDR2 ANQGSEA come from the germline V gene. The CDR3 sequence: CSGSTDMQYF. In DNA, the CDR3 is TGCAGCGGCAGCACAGATATGCAGTATTTT.